The 9 T cell receptor beta chains reported below all come from one sample, sequenced in a study of tumor and adjacent non-tumor tissue in lung cancer. The library came from three nested PCR rounds adapted from ARM-PCR protocols. TCRdb re-analysed the multiplex PCR reads in MiXCR, keeping a single row per CDR3 protein. This table has 81,000 or so distinct CDR3 sequences, roughly 76% appearing once. The template was RNA from unsorted bulk tissue. The sequencing sample was made of lung tumor tissue. The origin of the receptors is a woman aged 45-60 years with non-small cell lung cancer.

This clonotype was seen a few times. This sequence joins TRBV6-5 and TRBJ1-2, with a possible D match to TRBD1 (5 bases). CDR3 size: 14 residues. Looked up from germline, CDR1 is MNHEY and CDR2 is SVGAGI. CDR3 amino acids: CVSHRRGDNYGYTF. CDR3 sequence (DNA): TGTGTCAGTCATCGTCGGGGCGATAACTATGGCTACACCTTC.

Note on this clonotype: At one boundary the junction diverges from the germline segment, which might be a read error. The CDR3 DNA is TGTGCCAGTAAGAGCCCAACAGGGTCCTTTGTGGATGAGCAATTCTTC. This sequence encodes CASKSPTGSFVDEQFF. The rearrangement joins TRBV6-1 to TRBJ2-1; the D gene is possibly TRBD1 (6 bases). Germline loops: CDR1 MNHNS, CDR2 SASEGT. The CDR3 loop spans 16 amino acids.

This clonotype appeared a single time. V gene TRBV20-1 combines with J gene TRBJ2-1; D uncertain. This CDR3 comprises 13 residues. The V end was cut by 8 bases, the J end by 5 bases, with 16 bases between. Germline V gives CDR1 DFQATT, CDR2 SNEGSKA (reference sequence). The CDR3 region is CSIPSGEHNEQFF. The CDR3 DNA reads as TGCAGTATTCCCTCTGGTGAGCACAATGAGCAGTTCTTC.

Turning to this clonotype: A read error may explain this, as a much larger clone is one base away. The chain's CDR3 is CATKRDSAGGYTF. DNA of the CDR3: TGCGCCACCAAGAGGGACAGTGCGGGTGGCTACACCTTC. The chain is built from TRBV5-1 and TRBJ1-2, with 7 bases lining up with TRBD1. Germline V gives CDR1 SGHRS, CDR2 YFSETQ. V gave up 9 bases and J gave up 7 bases; unmatched junction bases: 12. This CDR3 contains 13 residues.

At least ten counts were recorded for this clonotype. The chain couples TRBV4-1 to TRBJ1-5, with no clear D. Germline V gene lookup returns CDR1 MGHRA and CDR2 YSYEKL. There are 13 residues in the CDR3. V lost 3 bases to trimming and J lost 6 bases, with 9 bases between them. The CDR3 coding sequence is TGCGCCAGCAGCCACTTGATGGGTCAGCCCCAGCATTTT. The encoded protein is CASSHLMGQPQHF.

The gene calls are TRBV11-1 and TRBJ2-3; 12 bases align to TRBD2. Trimming took 3 bases from V and 0 from J; bases not matched to a gene: 7. The CDR3 consists of 18 residues. Germline V CDR1 and CDR2: SGHAT, FQDESV (reference sequence). CDR3 DNA sequence: TGTGCCAGCAGCTTCGGACTAGCGGGAATAAAAAGCACAGATACGCAGTATTTT. Its protein is CASSFGLAGIKSTDTQYF. Full variable domain (rest looked up from reference TRBV11-1 and TRBJ2-3): EAEVAQSPRYKITEKSQAVAFWCDPISGHATLYWYRQILGQGPELLVQFQDESVVDDSQLPKDRFSAERLKGVDSTLKIQPAELGDSAMYLCASSFGLAGIKSTDTQYFGPGTRLTVL.

A word on this clonotype: At one end the junction does not follow the germline gene, possibly because of a read error. The rearrangement links TRBV7-2 to TRBJ2-3, with 7 bases fitting TRBD1. The CDR3 covers 14 residues. The germline V gene has CDR1 SGHTA and CDR2 FQGNSA. The DNA of the CDR3 is TGTGCCAGCAGCTTAGATCAGGGGGTAGATATGCAGTATTTT. It is translated as CASSLDQGVDMQYF.

Regarding this clonotype: The germline gene is not matched at one end of the junction; a read error may be the cause. The V and J genes are TRBV6-2 or TRBV6-3 and TRBJ2-3, with 14 positions matching TRBD2. Germline loops: CDR1 MNHEY, CDR2 SVGEGT. This CDR3 comprises 17 residues. The CDR3 nucleotides read TGTGCCTGCAGTTACTCGGGACTAGCGGGAGACAGAGATACGCAGTATTTT. It is translated as CACSYSGLAGDRDTQYF.

Worth noting for this clonotype: The CDR3 ends on some other residue instead of the conserved phenylalanine or tryptophan, so this is likely a read error. This sequence joins TRBV28 and TRBJ1-5; perhaps TRBD1 as D (6 bases). The germline CDR1 and CDR2 sequences are MDHEN and SYDVKM. The CDR3 is made up of 15 amino acids. As DNA, the CDR3 is TGTGCCAGCAGTAAACAACAGGGTGGCAATCAACCCCAGCATTCT. Translation gives CASSKQQGGNQPQHS.